This T cell receptor beta chain was identified during a study of post-analysis software for immune sequencing data. The TCR beta cDNA libraries carried unique molecular identifiers. Input amounts of 1 to 10 million T cells were used. These gave 500,000 or so cDNA molecules, so each molecule approximated one T cell. MiXCR was run by TCRdb on the PCR reads, yielding one entry per CDR3 protein. The sample consists of 650,000 to 850,000 distinct CDR3 sequences, 46% of them appearing once. General study points: Four or five TRBV segments (TRBV5-6, TRBV5-1 and TRBV20-1 among them) occurred more frequently in patients than in controls.

This clonotype was counted a single time. What it binds is unknown. The CDR3 is 17 residues long. Germline V lookup: CDR1 PRHDT, CDR2 FYEKMQ (reference sequence). The V gene lost 0 bases and the J gene lost 0 bases, with 9 bases spanning the gap. Specimen: blood. This TCR was sampled from a girl aged 5-17 years with multiple sclerosis. V gene TRBV13 combines with J gene TRBJ2-6; the D gene is possibly TRBD2 (6 bases). In nucleotides, the CDR3 is TGTGCCAGCAGCTTAGGCCGGGGGAACTCTGGGGCCAACGTCCTGACTTTC. Translated, it gives CASSLGRGNSGANVLTF.